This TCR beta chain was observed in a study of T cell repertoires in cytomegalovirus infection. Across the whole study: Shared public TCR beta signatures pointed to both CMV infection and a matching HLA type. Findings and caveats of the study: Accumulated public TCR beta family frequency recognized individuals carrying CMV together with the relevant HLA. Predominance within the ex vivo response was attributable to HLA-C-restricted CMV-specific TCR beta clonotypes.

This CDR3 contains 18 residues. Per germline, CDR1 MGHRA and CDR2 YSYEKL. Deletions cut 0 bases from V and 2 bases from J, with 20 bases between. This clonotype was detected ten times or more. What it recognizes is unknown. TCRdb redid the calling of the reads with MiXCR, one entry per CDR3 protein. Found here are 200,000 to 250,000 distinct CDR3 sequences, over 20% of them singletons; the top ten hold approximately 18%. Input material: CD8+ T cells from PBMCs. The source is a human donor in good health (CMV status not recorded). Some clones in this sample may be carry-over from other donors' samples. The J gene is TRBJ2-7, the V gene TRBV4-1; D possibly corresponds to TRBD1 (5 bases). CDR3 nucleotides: TGCGCCAGCAGCCAAGATTTTACAGGAAAAGGGGCCGCCTACGAGCAGTACTTC. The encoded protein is CASSQDFTGKGAAYEQYF.